Listed here are 15 T cell receptor beta chains from one sample, sequenced in a study of beta chain features in type 1 diabetes. Investigators reverse transcribed all isolated RNA, so they sequenced expressed TCRB transcripts. The data were produced by immunoSEQ multiplex PCR, yet TCRdb's version contains in-frame clones alone and is incomplete. Altogether about 250,000 clones are present, about 14% being singletons, with the ten largest covering about 0.024%. Specimen: naive CD4+ T cells from blood. These receptors were collected from a woman between 40 and 50 years old in good health.

This clone was picked up a small number of times. The chain joins TRBV18 to TRBJ2-5, with 9 positions matching TRBD2. V was clipped by 8 bases and J by 2 bases; unmatched bases: 3. Germline CDR1 reads KGHSH; CDR2 reads LQKENI. The CDR3 is made up of 13 amino acids. Written as DNA, the CDR3 is TGTGCCAGCACGGCGGGGGGGCAAGAGACCCAGTACTTC. Its translation is CASTAGGQETQYF. The full variable domain, rest sourced from reference TRBV18 and TRBJ2-5, is NAGVMQNPRHLVRRRGQEARLRCSPMKGHSHVYWYRQLPEEGLKFMVYLQKENIIDESGMPKERFSAEFPKEGPSILRIQQVVRGDSAAYFCASTAGGQETQYFGPGTRLLVL.

This chain joins TRBV29-1 and TRBJ2-3, with a weak D call TRBD1 (5 bases). Germline V gene lookup returns CDR1 SQVTM and CDR2 ANQGSEA. CDR3 size: 13 residues. V shed 1 base and J shed 4 bases, with 9 bases lying between them. The CDR3: CSVEGWGPDTQYF. CDR3 bases: TGCAGCGTTGAAGGATGGGGCCCAGATACGCAGTATTTT.

This clone was detected only a few times. The V and J genes are TRBV11-2 and TRBJ1-1; the D gene is possibly TRBD1 (5 bases). Germline V gene sequence: CDR1 SGHAT, CDR2 FQNNGV. With 9 bases removed from V and 0 bases from J, the gap between germline ends came to 8 bases. The length of the CDR3 is 12 residues. The CDR3 DNA reads TGTGCCAGTAGACAGCTGAACACTGAAGCTTTCTTT. It encodes CASRQLNTEAFF. Full variable domain (rest looked up from reference TRBV11-2 and TRBJ1-1): EAGVAQSPRYKIIEKRQSVAFWCNPISGHATLYWYQQILGQGPKLLIQFQNNGVVDDSQLPKDRFSAERLKGVDSTLKIQPAKLEDSAVYLCASRQLNTEAFFGQGTRLTVV.

This clone has more than one count but fewer than ten. The chain links TRBV2 to TRBJ2-3, with D possibly TRBD2 on 5 matching bases. CDR1 and CDR2 (germline): SNHLY, FYNNEI. Trimming pared 6 bases from V and 7 bases from J, leaving 14 bases between. This CDR3 contains 13 residues. DNA of the CDR3: TGTGCCAGCAGCCCGGGAAGGGAACATACGCAGTATTTT. Residues: CASSPGREHTQYF.

V and J are TRBV19 and TRBJ1-2; 11 bases align to TRBD1. CDR3 length: 15 amino acids. Germline CDR1 and CDR2: LNHDA and SQIVND (reference sequence). J lost 0 bases, V lost 3 bases, and 0 bases had no gene match. This chain's CDR3 is CASSMGQGANYGYTF. CDR3 DNA: TGTGCCAGTAGTATGGGACAGGGGGCTAACTATGGCTACACCTTC.

This clone was seen a few times. This chain joins TRBV10-3 and TRBJ2-2; D is possibly TRBD2 (6 bases). V lost 4 bases to trimming and J lost 6 bases, with 9 bases between them. Germline loops: CDR1 ENHRY, CDR2 SYGVKD. This CDR3 contains 13 residues. The chain's CDR3 is CAISVGEAGELFF. The CDR3 region has the DNA TGTGCCATCAGTGTCGGGGAGGCCGGGGAGCTGTTTTTT.

The V call is TRBV7-8, the J call TRBJ1-4; 8 bases are shared with TRBD1. CDR1 and CDR2 (germline): SGHVS, FQNEAQ. The ends lost 3 bases at V and 0 bases at J; junction bases unmatched: 6. The CDR3 covers 17 residues. The CDR3 coding sequence is TGTGCCAGCAGCTTCCACAGGGGGTATGCAACTAATGAAAAACTGTTTTTT. As protein: CASSFHRGYATNEKLFF.

The chain carries TRBV5-1 and TRBJ1-2; tentatively, D is TRBD1 (5 bases). V was cut by 0 bases and J by 0 bases, with 15 bases left in between. This CDR3 is 17 amino acids long. Germline V gives CDR1 SGHRS, CDR2 YFSETQ. The CDR3 nucleotides are TGCGCCAGCAGCTTGGCCGGGGGTCGGTCGCCTAACTATGGCTACACCTTC. Its protein product is CASSLAGGRSPNYGYTF.

The chain uses TRBV7-9 and TRBJ2-5; tentative D call: TRBD2 (6 bases). The germline V gene encodes CDR1 SEHNR and CDR2 FQNEAQ (reference sequence). The V end lost 7 bases, the J end lost 3 bases, and 18 bases lay between the germline ends. The CDR3 extends over 15 amino acids. The CDR3 loop reads CASTSPRQREETQYF. CDR3 sequence (DNA): TGTGCCAGCACTTCTCCCCGGCAGCGGGAAGAGACCCAGTACTTC.

A few counts support this clone. The chain is built from TRBV7-2 and TRBJ1-4; D is possibly TRBD1 (5 bases). CDR1 SGHTA and CDR2 FQGNSA come from the germline V gene. V gave up 5 bases and J gave up 8 bases, with 12 bases separating them. This CDR3 comprises 13 residues. Here the CDR3 DNA reads TGTGCCAGCAGCCCCCCAGGGTTGGAAAAACTGTTTTTT. This codes for CASSPPGLEKLFF.

The table lists this clone with a few counts. The chain is built from TRBV7-2 and TRBJ2-3; the match to TRBD2 covers 11 bases. Trimming took 5 bases from V and 2 from J; bases not matched to a gene: 12. Germline V gene data show CDR1 as SGHTA and CDR2 as FQGNSA. This CDR3 has 18 residues. The CDR3 nucleotides read TGTGCCAGCAGCCCCCGTGTTGGTAGCGGGGGGGCCACAGATACGCAGTATTTT. Residues: CASSPRVGSGGATDTQYF.

Here the CDR3 DNA reads TGCGCCAGCCTTAGCGGGGACGACACAGATACGCAGTATTTT. Its translation is CASLSGDDTDTQYF. The rearrangement uses TRBV5-1 and TRBJ2-3; 8 nucleotides align to TRBD2. The V gene's germline CDR1 is SGHRS and CDR2 YFSETQ. CDR3 size: 14 residues. Germline trimming cut 7 bases from V and 2 bases from J; bases unmatched to any gene: 6.

With regard to this clone: This specimen includes other DNA sequences encoding the same CDR3. The chain employs TRBV28 and TRBJ1-2; no definite D call. The CDR3 length is 12 residues. The V gene's germline CDR1 is MDHEN and CDR2 SYDVKM. V was pared by 3 bases and J by 5 bases, with 7 bases between. The CDR3 coding sequence is TGTGCCAGCAGTTTTGACTCATATGGCTACACCTTC. Translated, it gives CASSFDSYGYTF.

The CDR3 sequence is CASSQDGQLNTEAFF. In DNA form, the CDR3 reads TGCGCCAGCAGTCAAGACGGACAGCTAAACACTGAAGCTTTCTTT. V is TRBV23-1 and J is TRBJ1-1; possibly TRBD1 for D (6 bases). TRBV23-1 falls under the ORF class, with uncertain function. Trimming stripped 2 bases from V and 2 bases from J, with 12 bases between. The CDR3 is made up of 15 amino acids.

This clone was seen only a few times. This chain connects TRBV15 to TRBJ2-1; a weak D match, TRBD2 (6 bases). The CDR3 covers 13 residues. Germline V CDR1 and CDR2: LNHNV, YYDKDF (reference sequence). V shed 1 base and J shed 9 bases, with 10 bases lying between them. CDR3 DNA sequence: TGTGCCACCAGCAGAGGTGGGGAGGTTGAGCAGTTCTTC. This encodes CATSRGGEVEQFF.